This is a list of T cell receptor beta chains from one sample in a study of T cells in Graves' hyperthyroidism and ophthalmopathy. Using its own MiXCR run on the multiplex PCR reads, TCRdb lists one record per CDR3 protein. Seen here are some 270,000 distinct CDR3 sequences, roughly 15% observed once, and the top ten hold roughly 8.2%. Sequencing used blood. The receptors originated from a woman aged 40 to 55 with Graves' hyperthyroidism. Each CDR3 is given with its conserved first and last residue. Fields, in order: D gene, V gene, J gene, CDR3 length, clone size, CDR3 protein, CDR3 DNA. D genes are given only for firm matches. Expanded clones are given a class, and other clones once, few, many or no size at all.

-	TRBV6-1	TRBJ2-7	14	many	CASTPKGRFYEQYF	TGTGCCAGCACCCCGAAGGGGCGGTTCTACGAGCAGTACTTC
-	TRBV2	TRBJ2-1	15	many	CASTPDSLGYNEQFF	TGTGCCAGCACACCCGACTCACTGGGGTACAATGAGCAGTTCTTC
-	TRBV6-5	TRBJ2-7	15	many	CASSYLTGASYEQYF	TGTGCCAGCAGTTACCTGACAGGCGCATCCTACGAGCAGTACTTC
-	TRBV28	TRBJ1-5	9	-	CASDQPQHF	TGTGCCAGCGATCAGCCCCAGCATTTT
-	TRBV20-1	TRBJ2-7	14	many	CSARDSSLAYEQYF	TGCAGTGCTAGAGATAGTAGCTTAGCCTACGAGCAGTACTTC
TRBD1	TRBV2	TRBJ1-4	13	many	CASSKTGDEKLFF	TGTGCCAGCAGTAAAACAGGGGACGAAAAACTGTTTTTT
TRBD2	TRBV10-3	TRBJ2-7	13	many	CAISGGLAYEQYF	TGTGCCATCAGCGGGGGACTAGCCTACGAGCAGTACTTC
TRBD1	TRBV5-1	TRBJ1-5	16	once	CASSLQPGTGLQPQHF	TGCGCCAGCAGCTTACAACCCGGGACAGGGCTTCAGCCCCAGCATTTT
TRBD2	TRBV20-1	TRBJ2-3	13	many	CSVSAGVGDTQYF	TGCAGTGTCTCAGCGGGAGTGGGGGATACGCAGTATTTT
TRBD2	TRBV10-3	TRBJ2-1	12	many	CAIRGTSGEQFF	TGTGCCATCAGGGGGACTAGCGGCGAGCAGTTCTTC
-	TRBV20-1	TRBJ2-7	12	many	CSALGNSYEQYF	TGCAGTGCTCTTGGGAACTCCTACGAGCAGTACTTC
-	TRBV20-1	TRBJ2-7	14	many	CSATAATSNYEQYF	TGCAGTGCTACCGCTGCGACTAGTAACTACGAGCAGTACTTC
TRBD1	TRBV20-1	TRBJ1-1	11	many	CSARGDRGAFF	TGCAGTGCTAGAGGAGACAGGGGAGCTTTCTTT
-	TRBV6-9	TRBJ2-2	14	-	CASSPGTATGGLFF	TGCGCCAGCAGTCCTGGGACAGCCACCGGGGGGCTGTTTTTT
TRBD2	TRBV6-2/TRBV6-3	TRBJ2-1	18	-	CASSGQFSRTSGSREQFF	TGTGCCAGCAGTGGACAATTTAGCCGGACTAGCGGGAGCCGTGAGCAGTTCTTC
TRBD2	TRBV11-3	TRBJ2-2	16	many	CASSPLRAGATGELFF	TGTGCCAGCAGCCCCCTCCGAGCGGGAGCCACCGGGGAGCTGTTTTTT
TRBD2	TRBV7-9	TRBJ2-5	15	many	CASSGLAGVGETQYF	TGTGCCAGCAGCGGACTAGCGGGAGTTGGGGAGACCCAGTACTTC
-	TRBV20-1	TRBJ2-7	15	many	CSADRTYASSYEQYF	TGCAGTGCTGACCGGACCTACGCGAGCTCCTACGAGCAGTACTTC
-	TRBV4-1	TRBJ2-1	14	-	CASSLGWTYNEQFF	TGCGCCAGCAGCCTTGGATGGACGTACAATGAGCAGTTCTTC
TRBD2	TRBV13	TRBJ2-3	16	many	CASSFGTSGLKDTQYF	TGTGCCAGCAGCTTCGGGACTAGCGGCCTTAAAGATACGCAGTATTTT
-	TRBV12-3/TRBV12-4	TRBJ2-3	15	-	CASSLAPDSTDTQYF	TGTGCCAGCAGTTTAGCGCCGGATAGCACAGATACGCAGTATTTT
TRBD2	TRBV7-6	TRBJ2-5	17	many	CASRQNRASGNQETQYF	TGTGCCAGCAGACAGAATCGGGCTAGCGGAAACCAAGAGACCCAGTACTTC
TRBD1	TRBV7-9	TRBJ1-1	15	many	CASSPGQGVNTEAFF	TGTGCCAGCAGCCCCGGACAGGGTGTGAACACTGAAGCTTTCTTT
TRBD2	TRBV7-9	TRBJ2-5	14	-	CASREAGAWETQYF	TGTGCCAGCAGGGAAGCGGGAGCGTGGGAGACCCAGTACTTC
-	TRBV20-1	TRBJ1-1	11	many	CSARGYTEAFF	TGCAGTGCCCGTGGGTACACTGAAGCTTTCTTT
-	TRBV12-3/TRBV12-4	TRBJ2-7	14	many	CASSLRQGSYEQYF	TGTGCCAGCAGTTTACGGCAGGGGTCCTACGAGCAGTACTTC
TRBD1	TRBV18	TRBJ1-5	15	few	CASSPPGQEYQPQHF	TGTGCCAGCTCACCACCGGGACAGGAGTATCAGCCCCAGCATTTT
-	TRBV7-9	TRBJ2-7	13	-	CASDPMGNYEQYF	TGTGCCAGCGACCCGATGGGGAATTACGAGCAGTACTTC
-	TRBV13	TRBJ2-7	14	few	CASSPDRRTYEQYF	TGTGCCAGCAGCCCCGATCGTAGAACCTACGAGCAGTACTTC
TRBD1	TRBV15	TRBJ1-2	21	many	CATSRDPRSSGTGLANYGYTF	TGTGCCACCAGCAGAGATCCCCGATCCTCCGGGACAGGCTTAGCTAACTATGGCTACACCTTC
-	TRBV6-1	TRBJ1-4	16	few	CASSDRRISTNEKLFF	TGTGCCAGCAGTGACCGACGGATTTCAACTAATGAAAAACTGTTTTTT
-	TRBV2	TRBJ2-5	13	many	CASSQLSQETQYF	TGTGCCAGCAGTCAGCTAAGCCAAGAGACCCAGTACTTC
TRBD2	TRBV24-1	TRBJ2-1	17	few	CATSDPDGGRGHNEQFF	TGTGCCACCAGTGATCCCGATGGCGGGAGAGGACACAATGAGCAGTTCTTC
-	TRBV20-1	TRBJ2-7	14	many	CSARDPVQSYEQYF	TGCAGTGCTAGAGATCCAGTACAGTCCTACGAGCAGTACTTC
TRBD2	TRBV10-3	TRBJ2-1	16	-	CAISPTLTSGNDEQFF	TGTGCCATCAGCCCAACTCTGACTAGCGGGAATGATGAGCAGTTCTTC